These 23 T cell receptor beta chains originate from one sample sequenced in a study of T cell responses to AZD1222 COVID-19 vaccine. The protocol was immunoSEQ multiplex PCR, while the TCRdb copy is restricted to in-frame clones and leaves out a portion. The sample has 85,000 to 90,000 clones; roughly 86% are singletons. The material was peripheral blood, obtained on day 0 of AZD1222 vaccination. The receptors here all came from an adult in good health.

This clone appeared once. This chain links TRBV2 with TRBJ1-2; 9 bases match TRBD1. Germline values: CDR1 SNHLY, CDR2 FYNNEI. This CDR3 is 12 amino acids long. V was pared by 10 bases and J by 6 bases, with 6 bases of the junction left unmatched. The CDR3 reads CATRQGEDGYTF. CDR3 DNA sequence: TGTGCCACCAGACAGGGGGAAGATGGCTACACCTTC. The full variable domain, rest sourced from reference TRBV2 and TRBJ1-2, is EPEVTQTPSHQVTQMGQEVILRCVPISNHLYFYWYRQILGQKVEFLVSFYNNEISEKSEIFDDQFSVERPDGSNFTLKIRSTKLEDSAMYFCATRQGEDGYTFGSGTRLTVV.

V usage is TRBV6-1 and J usage is TRBJ1-4, with unresolved D. The CDR3 has 14 amino acids. Trimming removed 4 bases at V and 0 bases at J, with 6 bases between. Germline V gene data show CDR1 as MNHNS and CDR2 as SASEGT. In DNA, the CDR3 is TGTGCCAGCAGTGCAGCTACAACTAATGAAAAACTGTTTTTT. It is translated as CASSAATTNEKLFF.

The chain couples TRBV2 to TRBJ2-3; no clear D. There are 13 residues in the CDR3. The germline V gene encodes CDR1 SNHLY and CDR2 FYNNEI. V was pared by 1 base and J by 5 bases, with 7 bases between. This CDR3 is CASSEDGRDTQYF. CDR3 bases: TGTGCCAGCAGTGAAGATGGACGAGATACGCAGTATTTT.

CDR3 nucleotide sequence: TGTGCCAGCTCACCAAGGGGGATCCACGAGCAGTACTTC. This encodes CASSPRGIHEQYF. V and J are TRBV18 and TRBJ2-7; D is perhaps TRBD1 (6 bases). The V and J ends lost 2 bases and 5 bases respectively, with 10 bases between them. This CDR3 has 13 amino acids. In germline, CDR1 is KGHSH, CDR2 LQKENI.

The chain carries TRBV10-3 and TRBJ2-7; perhaps TRBD1 as D (6 bases). This CDR3 has 18 residues. Per germline, CDR1 ENHRY and CDR2 SYGVKD. The V gene lost 2 bases and the J gene lost 3 bases, with 23 bases spanning the gap. CDR3 in amino acids: CAISEGIQGSGQNYEQYF. The CDR3 DNA reads as TGTGCCATCAGTGAGGGAATACAGGGCTCAGGGCAAAACTACGAGCAGTACTTC.

This rearrangement joins TRBV2 to TRBJ2-1; D remains ambiguous. The germline V and J ends were trimmed by 6 bases and 7 bases, with 19 bases remaining between them. The CDR3 is 15 residues long. CDR1 and CDR2 from the germline V gene are SNHLY and FYNNEI. The CDR3 DNA sequence: TGTGCCAGCAGCCTAGACTTGTTGAAAGGAAATGAGCAGTTCTTC. Protein product: CASSLDLLKGNEQFF.

This clone was counted once. V gene TRBV28 combines with J gene TRBJ2-3; TRBD2 is a possible D gene (6 bases). The V and J ends lost 7 bases and 14 bases respectively, with 19 bases between them. CDR3 length: 12 amino acids. Per the germline V gene, CDR1 is MDHEN and CDR2 is SYDVKM. The CDR3 sequence is CASTPGGALRYF. CDR3 sequence (DNA): TGTGCCAGCACCCCGGGCGGGGCCTTAAGGTATTTT.

This clone was seen just once. The chain uses TRBV20-1 and TRBJ2-5; weak D call: TRBD1 (6 bases). The CDR3 runs to 15 residues. Germline values: CDR1 DFQATT, CDR2 SNEGSKA (reference sequence). V lost 3 bases, J lost 5 bases, and 19 bases lay in between. The CDR3 is CSASIPGDIVETQYF. As DNA, the CDR3 is TGCAGTGCTAGTATCCCAGGGGACATTGTGGAGACCCAGTACTTC.

CDR3 residues: CASTYSADTQYF. The DNA of the CDR3 is TGTGCCAGCACCTACTCGGCAGATACGCAGTATTTT. This chain uses TRBV6-1 with TRBJ2-3; D is unclear. The CDR3 sequence is 12 residues long. Trimming removed 7 bases at V and 4 bases at J, with 9 bases between. The V gene's germline CDR1 is MNHNS and CDR2 SASEGT.

The chain carries TRBV7-2 and TRBJ1-4; possible D gene TRBD1, 6 bases. V was trimmed by 5 bases and J by 4 bases, leaving 11 bases between them. Germline V gene sequence: CDR1 SGHTA, CDR2 FQGNSA. This CDR3 is 14 amino acids long. The CDR3 loop reads CASSTGQNNEKLFF. DNA of the CDR3: TGTGCCAGCAGCACGGGACAAAATAATGAAAAACTGTTTTTT.

This chain connects TRBV28 to TRBJ1-1; the D gene is possibly TRBD1 (6 bases). CDR1 and CDR2 from the germline V gene are MDHEN and SYDVKM. The germline V and J ends were trimmed by 2 bases and 0 bases, with 10 bases remaining between them. CDR3 size: 15 residues. CDR3 nucleotides: TGTGCCAGCAGTTTACCCGGGACACTGAACACTGAAGCTTTCTTT. Translating gives CASSLPGTLNTEAFF.

The chain combines TRBV6-1 with TRBJ1-2; D remains ambiguous. The germline gives CDR1 MNHNS, CDR2 SASEGT. There are 15 residues in the CDR3. Trimming shortened V by 1 base and J by 4 bases, and 13 bases separated the two germline ends. The DNA for the CDR3 is TGTGCCAGCAGTGAAGGAGGATCGGCGGGCTATGGCTACACCTTC. It encodes CASSEGGSAGYGYTF.

V is TRBV3-1 (or the pseudogene TRBV3-2) and J is TRBJ2-7, with TRBD1 matching 7 bases. The CDR3 runs 17 residues. Germline trimming cut 3 bases from V and 2 bases from J; bases unmatched to any gene: 13. The germline gives CDR1 LGHDT, CDR2 YNNKEL (reference sequence). This chain's CDR3 is CASSHPTPPTGPYEQYF. The DNA of the CDR3 is TGTGCCAGCAGCCATCCCACTCCTCCGACAGGGCCCTACGAGCAGTACTTC.

The chain has TRBV28 and TRBJ1-4, with D perhaps matching TRBD1 (5 bases). CDR3 size: 15 residues. Trimming stripped 3 bases from V and 7 bases from J, with 15 bases between. Germline-derived CDR1 and CDR2 are MDHEN and SYDVKM. The CDR3 loop reads CASSFTGRDGEKLFF. The CDR3 region has the DNA TGTGCCAGCAGTTTTACCGGCAGGGATGGTGAAAAACTGTTTTTT.

The V gene is TRBV4-2, the J gene TRBJ2-1; 7 bases align to TRBD1. The V gene's germline CDR1 is LGHNA and CDR2 YNFKEQ. There are 16 residues in the CDR3. Trimming removed 1 base from V and 5 bases from J; junction bases left unmatched: 8. DNA for the CDR3: TGTGCCAGCAGCCAAGGGACAGGTTCTTGGGACAATGAGCAGTTCTTC. Protein product: CASSQGTGSWDNEQFF.

The rearrangement uses TRBV28 and TRBJ1-2, with TRBD1 matching over 9 bases. Germline CDR1 reads MDHEN; CDR2 reads SYDVKM. The length of the CDR3 is 14 residues. With V trimmed by 3 bases and J by 8 bases, 7 bases remained unmatched. CDR3 DNA sequence: TGTGCCAGCAGTTTTTCGGGACAGGGTTTCGGCTACACCTTC. It codes for CASSFSGQGFGYTF.

The chain employs TRBV27 and TRBJ2-2, with 8 bases identical to TRBD2. CDR1 is MNHEY, CDR2 SMNVEV, per germline (reference sequence). The CDR3 consists of 15 residues. V dropped 6 bases and J dropped 0; count of bases not matched to a gene: 3. This CDR3 is CASRILAANTGELFF. CDR3 DNA: TGTGCCAGCAGGATACTAGCGGCGAACACCGGGGAGCTGTTTTTT.

The gene calls are TRBV7-2 and TRBJ1-2; no reliable D call. Trimming removed 0 bases at V and 3 bases at J, with 5 bases between. CDR1 is SGHTA, CDR2 FQGNSA, per germline. CDR3 length: 13 amino acids. In DNA form, the CDR3 reads TGTGCCAGCAGCTTAGCCCGAGACTATGGCTACACCTTC. This codes for CASSLARDYGYTF. The whole variable domain, remainder taken from reference TRBV7-2 and TRBJ1-2, is GAGVSQSPSNKVTEKGKDVELRCDPISGHTALYWYRQSLGQGLEFLIYFQGNSAPDKSGLPSDRFSAERTGGSVSTLTIQRTQQEDSAVYLCASSLARDYGYTFGSGTRLTVV.

The CDR3, as DNA: TGTGCCAGCAGATCCCGGGGGGGAGGGACAGATACGCAGTATTTT. It encodes CASRSRGGGTDTQYF. This chain uses TRBV27 with TRBJ2-3; the match to TRBD2 covers 8 bases. Germline trimming cut 6 bases from V and 3 bases from J; bases unmatched to any gene: 8. The CDR3 sequence is 15 residues long. The germline gives CDR1 MNHEY, CDR2 SMNVEV (reference sequence).

The chain combines TRBV5-6 with TRBJ1-5; the D gene is possibly TRBD1 (6 bases). V was cut by 3 bases and J by 6 bases, with 7 bases left in between. The CDR3 spans 12 residues. Germline V lookup: CDR1 SGHDT, CDR2 YYEEEE. The CDR3 nucleotides are TGTGCCAGCAGCTCGGACAGTCAGCCCCAGCATTTT. It is translated as CASSSDSQPQHF. Using reference TRBV5-6 and TRBJ1-5 for the parts outside the CDR3, the full variable domain is DAGVTQSPTHLIKTRGQQVTLRCSPKSGHDTVSWYQQALGQGPQFIFQYYEEEERQRGNFPDRFSGHQFPNYSSELNVNALLLGDSALYLCASSSDSQPQHFGDGTRLSIL.

This clone was seen once. This chain uses TRBV19 with TRBJ2-5, with D perhaps TRBD2 (6 bases). Germline V lookup: CDR1 LNHDA, CDR2 SQIVND (reference sequence). V lost 1 base and J 2 bases, leaving 11 bases between the germline ends. This CDR3 has 15 amino acids. The DNA of the CDR3 is TGTGCCAGTAGTATAGGGGGACTTCCGCAAGAGACCCAGTACTTC. This gives the protein CASSIGGLPQETQYF.

The rearrangement links TRBV27 to TRBJ1-1; D gene ambiguous. CDR1 MNHEY and CDR2 SMNVEV come from the germline V gene (reference sequence). V lost 0 bases and J 7 bases, leaving 15 bases between the germline ends. This CDR3 spans 15 amino acids. CDR3 protein: CASSLSNRNVNEAFF. DNA of the CDR3: TGTGCCAGCAGTTTATCGAACAGAAATGTAAATGAAGCTTTCTTT.

V is TRBV10-3 and J is TRBJ2-7; TRBD1 matches at 9 bases. Germline values: CDR1 ENHRY, CDR2 SYGVKD. The CDR3 runs 14 residues. With V trimmed by 6 bases and J by 2 bases, 5 bases remained unmatched. CDR3 nucleotides: TGTGCCATCAGCCGGACAGGGGACCCCTACGAGCAGTACTTC. Translating gives CAISRTGDPYEQYF.